This T cell receptor (beta chain) stems from a study of T cells in women clearing cervical HPV infection. CDR1 and CDR2 (germline): SNHLY, FYNNEI. Trimming removed 6 bases at V and 4 bases at J, with 18 bases between. The CDR3 totals 15 residues. Repertoires were generated with immunoSEQ multiplex PCR, while TCRdb's copy carries only in-frame clones and drops some. The sample table sets out tens of thousands of clones. Details on this clone: The read finishes 3 residues shy of the CDR3 end, and the germline J gene is used to complete it.

The chain links TRBV2 to TRBJ1-1, with a possible D match to TRBD1 (6 bases). Sequencing was performed on blood buffy coat. The receptor was derived from a woman aged 18 to 75 with a cervical HPV16 infection that either progressed to CIN3+ or cleared (not recorded which). The CDR3 protein is CASRERGITGTEAFF. The part of the CDR3 DNA that was read is TGTGCCAGCAGGGAGAGGGGGATTACGGGCACTGAA.